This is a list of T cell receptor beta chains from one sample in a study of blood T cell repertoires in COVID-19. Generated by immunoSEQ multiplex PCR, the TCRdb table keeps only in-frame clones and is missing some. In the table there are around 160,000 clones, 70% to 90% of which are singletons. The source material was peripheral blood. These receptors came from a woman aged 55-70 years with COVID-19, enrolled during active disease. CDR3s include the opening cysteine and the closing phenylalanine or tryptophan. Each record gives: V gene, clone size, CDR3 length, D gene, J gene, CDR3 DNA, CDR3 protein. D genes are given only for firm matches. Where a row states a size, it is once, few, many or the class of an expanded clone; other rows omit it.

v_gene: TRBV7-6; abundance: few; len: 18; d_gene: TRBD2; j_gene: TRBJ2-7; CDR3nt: TGTGCCAGCAGCTTAGTAAGCGGGGGGGCCGGGTCCTCCTACGAGCAGTACTTC; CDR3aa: CASSLVSGGAGSSYEQYF
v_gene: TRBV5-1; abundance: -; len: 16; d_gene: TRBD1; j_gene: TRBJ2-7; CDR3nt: TGCGCCAGCAGCGGGGACCGGGACAGGGGATTATACGAGCAGTACTTC; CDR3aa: CASSGDRDRGLYEQYF
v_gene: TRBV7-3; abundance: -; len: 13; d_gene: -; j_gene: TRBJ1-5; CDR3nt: TGTGCCAGCAGCTTAGGGCAGGCCCAGCCCCAGCATTTT; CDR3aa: CASSLGQAQPQHF
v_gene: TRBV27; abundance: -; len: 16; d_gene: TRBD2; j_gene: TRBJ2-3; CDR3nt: TGTGCCAGCCTCGGACTAGCGGGGGGTAGGACAGATACGCAGTATTTT; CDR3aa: CASLGLAGGRTDTQYF
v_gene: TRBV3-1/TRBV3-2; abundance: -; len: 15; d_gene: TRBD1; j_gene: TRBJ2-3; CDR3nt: TGTGCCAGCAGCCACCCGACAGGGAGCACAGATACGCAGTATTTT; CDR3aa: CASSHPTGSTDTQYF
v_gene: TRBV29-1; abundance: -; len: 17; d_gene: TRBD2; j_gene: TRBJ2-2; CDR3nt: TGCAGCGCCGGAAACCCACTAGCGGGGGAAAACACCGGGGAGCTGTTTTTT; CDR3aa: CSAGNPLAGENTGELFF
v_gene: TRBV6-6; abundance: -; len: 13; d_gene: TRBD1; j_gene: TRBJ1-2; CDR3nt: TGTGCCACCTTCAACCTCCGGGACAGGGGCCACTTCTTC; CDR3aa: CATFNLRDRGHFF
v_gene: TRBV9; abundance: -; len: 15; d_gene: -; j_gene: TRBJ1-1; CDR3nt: TGTGCCAGCAGCGAAGCAGGGCCCGGGGGCACTGAAGCTTTCTTT; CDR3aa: CASSEAGPGGTEAFF
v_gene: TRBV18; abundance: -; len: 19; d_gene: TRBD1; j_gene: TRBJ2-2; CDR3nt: TGTGCCAGCTTGCCGCCGGGACAGGTCGTAGGGAAGAACACCGGGGAGCTGTTTTTT; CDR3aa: CASLPPGQVVGKNTGELFF
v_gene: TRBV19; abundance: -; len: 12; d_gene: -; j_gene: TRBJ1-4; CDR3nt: TGTGCCAGTGCAGGGGCGCAGGAAAAACTGTTTTTT; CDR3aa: CASAGAQEKLFF
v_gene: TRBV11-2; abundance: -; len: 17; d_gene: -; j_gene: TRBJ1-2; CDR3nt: TGTGCCAGCAGCTTATCTGCCCTTGCAGAAATGGCCTATGGCTACACCTTC; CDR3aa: CASSLSALAEMAYGYTF
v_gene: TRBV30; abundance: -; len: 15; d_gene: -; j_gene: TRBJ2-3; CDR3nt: TGTGCCTGGAGTGTCCAGGGTGGATATGGGGATACGCAGTATTTT; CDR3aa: CAWSVQGGYGDTQYF
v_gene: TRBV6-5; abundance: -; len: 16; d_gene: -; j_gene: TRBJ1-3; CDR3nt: TGTGCCAGCAGTTACTCCGATAGCGACGTTGGAAACACCATATATTTT; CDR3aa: CASSYSDSDVGNTIYF
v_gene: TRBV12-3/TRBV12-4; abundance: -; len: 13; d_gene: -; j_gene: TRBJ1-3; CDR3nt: TGTGCCAGCAGTCTGCGCTCTGGAAACACCATATATTTT; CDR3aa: CASSLRSGNTIYF
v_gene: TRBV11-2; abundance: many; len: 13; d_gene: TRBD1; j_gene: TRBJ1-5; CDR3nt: TGTGCCAGCAGTACACAGGGGAATCAGCCCCAGCATTTT; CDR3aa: CASSTQGNQPQHF
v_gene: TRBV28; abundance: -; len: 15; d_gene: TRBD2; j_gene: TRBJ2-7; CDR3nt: TGTGCCAGCAGTTCGGCCGGGGAGGGTTCCTACGAGCAGTACTTC; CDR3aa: CASSSAGEGSYEQYF
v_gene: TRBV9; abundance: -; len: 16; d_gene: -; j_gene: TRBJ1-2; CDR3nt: TGTGCCAGCAGCGAGGGGTTGTGGGGAGGCAACTATGGCTACACCTTC; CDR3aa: CASSEGLWGGNYGYTF
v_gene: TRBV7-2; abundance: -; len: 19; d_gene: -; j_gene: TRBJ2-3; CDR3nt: TGTGCCAGCAGCTTAGTCGGATCTACTGGGAGCGGATACACAGATACGCAGTATTTT; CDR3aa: CASSLVGSTGSGYTDTQYF
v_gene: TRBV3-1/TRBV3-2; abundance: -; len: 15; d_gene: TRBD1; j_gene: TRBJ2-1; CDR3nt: TGTGCCAGCAGCAACCGGGACAGGAATTACAATGAGCAGTTCTTC; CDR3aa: CASSNRDRNYNEQFF
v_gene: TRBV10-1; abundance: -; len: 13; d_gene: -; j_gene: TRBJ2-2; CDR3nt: TGCGCCAGCAGTGAGTCGGAGAGGGGGAAACTGTTTTTT; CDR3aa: CASSESERGKLFF